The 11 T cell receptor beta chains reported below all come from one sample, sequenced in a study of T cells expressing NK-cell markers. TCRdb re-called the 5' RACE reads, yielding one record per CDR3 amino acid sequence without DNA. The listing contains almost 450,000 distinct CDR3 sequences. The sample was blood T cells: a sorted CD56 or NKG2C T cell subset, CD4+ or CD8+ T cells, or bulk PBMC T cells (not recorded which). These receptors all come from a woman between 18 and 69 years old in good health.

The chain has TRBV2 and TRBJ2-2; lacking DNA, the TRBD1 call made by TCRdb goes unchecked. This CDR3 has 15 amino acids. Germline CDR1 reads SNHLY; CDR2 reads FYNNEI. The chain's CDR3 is CASSHNTGNTGELFF. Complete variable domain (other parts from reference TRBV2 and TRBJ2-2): EPEVTQTPSHQVTQMGQEVILRCVPISNHLYFYWYRQILGQKVEFLVSFYNNEISEKSEIFDDQFSVERPDGSNFTLKIRSTKLEDSAMYFCASSHNTGNTGELFFGEGSRLTVL.

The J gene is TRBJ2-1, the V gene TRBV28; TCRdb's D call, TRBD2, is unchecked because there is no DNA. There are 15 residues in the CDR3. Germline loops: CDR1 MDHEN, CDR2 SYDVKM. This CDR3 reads CASHSGTSGNNEQFF.

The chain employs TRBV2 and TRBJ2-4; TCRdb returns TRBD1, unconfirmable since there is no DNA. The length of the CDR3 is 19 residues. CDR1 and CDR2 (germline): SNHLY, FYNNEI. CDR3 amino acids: CASSDSRGTGWAGKNIQYF.

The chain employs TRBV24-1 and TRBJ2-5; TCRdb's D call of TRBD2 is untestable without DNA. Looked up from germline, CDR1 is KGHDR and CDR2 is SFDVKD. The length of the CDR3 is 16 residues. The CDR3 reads CATSDPGTSGRSTQYF.

The chain's CDR3 is CSVDRLAGKTDTQYF. The chain recombines TRBV29-1 with TRBJ2-3; TCRdb outputs TRBD2, but without DNA this stays unchecked. Germline CDR1 SQVTM, CDR2 ANQGSEA. CDR3 length: 15 amino acids.

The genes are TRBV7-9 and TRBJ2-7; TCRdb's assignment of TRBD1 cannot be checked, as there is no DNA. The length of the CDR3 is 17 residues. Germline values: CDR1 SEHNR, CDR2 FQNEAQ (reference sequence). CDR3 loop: CASSSDIAFLTRDEQYF.

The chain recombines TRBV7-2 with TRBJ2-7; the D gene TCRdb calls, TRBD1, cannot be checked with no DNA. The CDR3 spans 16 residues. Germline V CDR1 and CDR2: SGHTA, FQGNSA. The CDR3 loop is CASSFVTGTGGYEQYF.

The CDR3 reads CASRLGRNTGELFF. The chain is built from TRBV6-1 and TRBJ2-2; TCRdb names TRBD1, which stays unverified in the absence of DNA. In germline, CDR1 is MNHNS, CDR2 SASEGT. The CDR3 extends over 14 amino acids.

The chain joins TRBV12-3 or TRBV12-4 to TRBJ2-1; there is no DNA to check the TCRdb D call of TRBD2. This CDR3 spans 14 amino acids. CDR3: CASRRTISYNEQFF.

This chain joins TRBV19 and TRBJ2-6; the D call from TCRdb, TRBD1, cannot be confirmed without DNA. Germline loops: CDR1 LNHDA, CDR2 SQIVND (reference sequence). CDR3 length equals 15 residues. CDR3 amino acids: CASSMGTAGANVLTF.

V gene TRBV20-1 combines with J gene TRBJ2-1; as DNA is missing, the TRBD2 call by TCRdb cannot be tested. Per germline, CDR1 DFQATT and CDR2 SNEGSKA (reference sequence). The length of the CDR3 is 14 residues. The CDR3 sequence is CSARGSGGTYEQFF.